A selection of T cell receptor beta chains follows, all from one sample in a study of early T cells in non-severe SARS-CoV-2 infection. TCRdb reprocessed the 5' RACE reads via MiXCR and lists one record per CDR3 protein. This sample has roughly 28,000 distinct CDR3 sequences, with 4% to 5.5% found just once. Sequencing was done on a sample of whole blood. The receptors come from an adult who was a healthcare worker with PCR-confirmed SARS-CoV-2 infection or an uninfected control (not recorded which). Both conserved end residues are part of each CDR3. D genes are given only for firm matches. Not all rows give a size; the values are once, few, many and, for expanded clones, a class.

d_call j_call clone_size v_call cdr3_aa cdr3_nt
. TRBJ2-2 many TRBV7-2 CASSQVYGELFF TGTGCCAGCAGCCAAGTGTATGGGGAGCTGTTTTTT
TRBD2 TRBJ2-1 many TRBV7-3 CASSLGLAGGPLEQFF TGTGCCAGCAGCTTGGGACTAGCGGGAGGACCCCTTGAGCAGTTCTTC
. TRBJ1-1 many TRBV19 CASSIGGARNTEAFF TGTGCCAGTAGTATAGGAGGGGCACGTAACACTGAAGCTTTCTTT
. TRBJ2-7 few TRBV2 CASTVTDSYEQYF TGTGCCAGCACCGTGACAGATTCCTACGAGCAGTACTTC
TRBD1 TRBJ2-3 many TRBV19 CASTSSRDRAPTSTDTQYF TGTGCCAGTACTTCATCTCGAGACAGGGCCCCTACTAGCACAGATACGCAGTATTTT
. TRBJ2-5 many TRBV12-3/TRBV12-4 CASSLRQIQETQYF TGTGCCAGCAGTTTGCGGCAGATCCAAGAGACCCAGTACTTC
. TRBJ2-1 . TRBV11-2 CASSSAYNEQFF TGTGCCAGCAGCTCGGCCTACAATGAGCAGTTCTTC
TRBD1 TRBJ1-1 . TRBV10-3 CAISYRGNTEAFF TGTGCCATCAGCTACAGGGGGAACACTGAAGCTTTCTTT
. TRBJ2-1 few TRBV7-2 CASSSSSYNEQFF TGTGCCAGCAGCTCCAGCAGCTACAATGAGCAGTTCTTC
TRBD2 TRBJ2-5 . TRBV29-1 CSAGLAAPETQYF TGCAGCGCTGGACTAGCGGCCCCTGAGACCCAGTACTTC
. TRBJ1-2 many TRBV3-1 CASSQTNYGYTF TGTGCCAGCAGCCAGACGAACTATGGCTACACCTTC
TRBD2 TRBJ2-5 few TRBV25-1 CASSEGLAGQETQYF TGTGCCAGCAGTGAAGGACTAGCGGGCCAAGAGACCCAGTACTTC
. TRBJ2-2 many TRBV2 CASTSLGGELFF TGTGCCAGCACCTCTCTCGGCGGGGAGCTGTTTTTT
. TRBJ1-1 . TRBV11-2 CASSATPTEAFF TGTGCCAGCAGCGCTACCCCCACTGAAGCTTTCTTT
TRBD2 TRBJ2-1 few TRBV7-9 CASSLAGGPNEQFF TGTGCCAGCAGCTTAGCGGGAGGGCCCAATGAGCAGTTCTTC
. TRBJ2-7 few TRBV11-2 CASSYRPTTYEQYF TGTGCCAGCAGCTACAGGCCGACCACCTACGAGCAGTACTTC
. TRBJ2-2 many TRBV9 CASSVAGVNTGELFF TGTGCCAGCAGCGTAGCGGGGGTAAACACCGGGGAGCTGTTTTTT
TRBD1 TRBJ1-5 . TRBV20-1 CSARWTGGGNQPQHF TGCAGTGCTAGGTGGACAGGGGGTGGGAATCAGCCCCAGCATTTT
. TRBJ1-6 many TRBV9 CASSVGLLYSPLHF TGTGCCAGCAGCGTGGGCCTACTGTATTCACCCCTCCACTTT
. TRBJ2-7 few TRBV28 CASSFGARSSYEQYF TGTGCCAGCAGTTTCGGGGCAAGGAGCTCCTACGAGCAGTACTTC
TRBD2 TRBJ2-1 few TRBV6-2/TRBV6-3 CASSRRTSGRIDEQFF TGTGCCAGCAGTCGCCGGACTAGCGGGAGGATCGATGAGCAGTTCTTC
. TRBJ1-2 few TRBV12-3/TRBV12-4 CASSLDVWDYGYTF TGTGCCAGCAGTTTGGACGTATGGGACTATGGCTACACCTTC
. TRBJ2-7 few TRBV28 CASRGRGGFYEQYF TGTGCCAGCCGGGGAAGGGGCGGATTCTACGAGCAGTACTTC
. TRBJ2-1 many TRBV5-6 CASSAQAKGGGKITYNEQFF TGTGCCAGCAGCGCGCAGGCTAAGGGTGGCGGGAAGATAACCTACAATGAGCAGTTCTTC
TRBD2 TRBJ2-3 few TRBV19 CASSTPPGLAGKDTQYF TGTGCCAGTAGTACCCCCCCGGGACTAGCGGGGAAGGATACGCAGTATTTT
. TRBJ1-2 . TRBV12-3/TRBV12-4 CASSYEGHYGYTF TGTGCCAGCAGTTACGAGGGACACTATGGCTACACCTTC